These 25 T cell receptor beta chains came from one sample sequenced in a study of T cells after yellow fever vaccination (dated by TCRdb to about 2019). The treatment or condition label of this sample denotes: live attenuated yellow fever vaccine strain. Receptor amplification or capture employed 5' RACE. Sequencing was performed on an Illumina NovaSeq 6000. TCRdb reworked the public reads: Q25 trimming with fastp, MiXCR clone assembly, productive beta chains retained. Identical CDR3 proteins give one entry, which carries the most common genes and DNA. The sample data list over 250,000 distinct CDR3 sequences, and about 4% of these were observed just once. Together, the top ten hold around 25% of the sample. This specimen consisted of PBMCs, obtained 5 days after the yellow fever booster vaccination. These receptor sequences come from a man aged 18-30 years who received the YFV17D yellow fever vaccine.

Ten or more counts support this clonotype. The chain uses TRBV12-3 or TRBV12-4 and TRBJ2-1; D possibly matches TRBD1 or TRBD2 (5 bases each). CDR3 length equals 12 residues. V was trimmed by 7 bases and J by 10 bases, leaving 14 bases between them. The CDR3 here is CASTWGWGEQFF. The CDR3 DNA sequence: TGTGCCAGCACCTGGGGGTGGGGGGAGCAGTTCTTC.

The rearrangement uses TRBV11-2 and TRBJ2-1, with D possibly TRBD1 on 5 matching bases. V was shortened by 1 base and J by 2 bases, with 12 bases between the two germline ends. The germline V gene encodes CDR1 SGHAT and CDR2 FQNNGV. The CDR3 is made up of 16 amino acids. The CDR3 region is CASSLGRQTAYNEQFF. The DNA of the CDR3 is TGTGCCAGCAGCTTAGGGCGACAGACTGCCTACAATGAGCAGTTCTTC.

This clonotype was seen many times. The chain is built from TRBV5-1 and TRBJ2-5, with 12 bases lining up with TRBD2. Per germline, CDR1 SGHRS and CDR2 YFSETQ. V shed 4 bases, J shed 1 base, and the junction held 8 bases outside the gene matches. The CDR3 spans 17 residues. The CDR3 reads CASSPLLAGGLQETQYF. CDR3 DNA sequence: TGCGCCAGCAGCCCTCTACTAGCGGGGGGACTCCAAGAGACCCAGTACTTC.

The CDR3 DNA sequence: TGTGCCAGCCGGGGCTGGGATACGCAGTATTTT. It specifies CASRGWDTQYF. V usage is TRBV28 and J usage is TRBJ2-3; D might be TRBD1 or TRBD2, each matching 5 bases. Trimming removed 8 bases from V and 6 bases from J, with 9 bases in between. This CDR3 is 11 amino acids long. CDR1 MDHEN and CDR2 SYDVKM come from the germline V gene. Combining the CDR3 with reference TRBV28 and TRBJ2-3 gives the whole variable domain DVKVTQSSRYLVKRTGEKVFLECVQDMDHENMFWYRQDPGLGLRLIYFSYDVKMKEKGDIPEGYSVSREKKERFSLILESASTNQTSMYLCASRGWDTQYFGPGTRLTVL.

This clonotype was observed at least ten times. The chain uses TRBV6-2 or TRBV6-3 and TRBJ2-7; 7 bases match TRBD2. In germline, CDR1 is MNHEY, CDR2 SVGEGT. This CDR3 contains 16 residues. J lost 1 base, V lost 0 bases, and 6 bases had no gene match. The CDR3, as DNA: TGTGCCAGCAGTTACTCACCAGCGGGGCTTTCCTACGAGCAGTACTTC. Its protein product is CASSYSPAGLSYEQYF.

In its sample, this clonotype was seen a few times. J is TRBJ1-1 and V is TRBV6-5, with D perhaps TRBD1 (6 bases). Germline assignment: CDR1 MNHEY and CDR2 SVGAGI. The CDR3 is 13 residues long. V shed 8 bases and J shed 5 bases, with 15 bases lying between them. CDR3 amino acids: CASRDTGQTEAFF. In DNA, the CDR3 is TGTGCCAGCCGGGACACCGGTCAGACTGAAGCTTTCTTT.

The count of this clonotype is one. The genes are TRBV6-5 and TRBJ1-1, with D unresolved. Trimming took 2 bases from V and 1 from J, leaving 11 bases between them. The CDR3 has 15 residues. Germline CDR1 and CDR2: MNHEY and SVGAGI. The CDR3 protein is CASSYRSRKNTEAFF. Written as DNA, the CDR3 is TGTGCCAGCAGTTACCGGTCAAGAAAGAACACTGAAGCTTTCTTT.

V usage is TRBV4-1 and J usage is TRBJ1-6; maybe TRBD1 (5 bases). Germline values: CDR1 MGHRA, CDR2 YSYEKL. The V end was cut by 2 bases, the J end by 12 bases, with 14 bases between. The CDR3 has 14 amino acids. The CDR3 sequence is CASSQPGLLEPLHF. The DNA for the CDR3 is TGCGCCAGCAGCCAACCGGGACTCCTCGAACCCCTCCACTTT.

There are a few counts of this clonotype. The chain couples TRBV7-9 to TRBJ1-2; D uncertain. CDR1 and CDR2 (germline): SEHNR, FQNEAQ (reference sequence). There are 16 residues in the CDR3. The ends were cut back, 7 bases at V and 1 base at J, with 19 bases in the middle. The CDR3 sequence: CASTPDRVTVNYGYTF. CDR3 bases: TGTGCCAGCACCCCCGATCGGGTGACGGTTAACTATGGCTACACCTTC.

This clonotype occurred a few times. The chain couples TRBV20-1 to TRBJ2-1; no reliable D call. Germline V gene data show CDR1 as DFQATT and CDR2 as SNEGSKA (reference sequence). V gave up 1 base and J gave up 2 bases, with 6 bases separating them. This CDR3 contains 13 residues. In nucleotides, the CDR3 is TGCAGTGCTAGAGTGAGGACCTACAATGAGCAGTTCTTC. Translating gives CSARVRTYNEQFF.

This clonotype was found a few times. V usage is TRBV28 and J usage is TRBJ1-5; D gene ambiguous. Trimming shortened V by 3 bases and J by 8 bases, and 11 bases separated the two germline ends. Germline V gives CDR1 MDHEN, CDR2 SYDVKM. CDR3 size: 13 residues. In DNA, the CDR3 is TGTGCCAGCAGTTTGGGCGGCAGCAAGCCCCAGCATTTT. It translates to CASSLGGSKPQHF.

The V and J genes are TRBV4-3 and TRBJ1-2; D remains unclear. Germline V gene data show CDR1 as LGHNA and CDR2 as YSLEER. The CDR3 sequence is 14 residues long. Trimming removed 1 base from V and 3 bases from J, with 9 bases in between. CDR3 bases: TGCGCCAGCAGCCAAGTCGAGGAGGACTATGGCTACACCTTC. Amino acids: CASSQVEEDYGYTF.

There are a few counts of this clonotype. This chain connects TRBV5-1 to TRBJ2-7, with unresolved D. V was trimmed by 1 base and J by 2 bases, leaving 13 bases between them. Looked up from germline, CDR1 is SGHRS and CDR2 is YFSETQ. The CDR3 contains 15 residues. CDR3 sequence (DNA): TGCGCCAGCAGCTTGAATTCAGGTCCTGCCTACGAGCAGTACTTC. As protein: CASSLNSGPAYEQYF.

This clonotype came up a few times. In nucleotides, the CDR3 is TGTGCTAGTGGTTTGGTACACGAGGACACGGCTTTCTTT. As protein: CASGLVHEDTAFF. The chain has TRBV12-5 and TRBJ1-1; D possibly corresponds to TRBD1 (5 bases). This CDR3 is built from 13 residues. The germline V gene has CDR1 LGHNT and CDR2 FRNRAP. Trimming removed 0 bases from V and 11 bases from J, with 13 bases in between. Complete variable domain (other parts from reference TRBV12-5 and TRBJ1-1): DARVTQTPRHKVTEMGQEVTMRCQPILGHNTVFWYRQTMMQGLELLAYFRNRAPLDDSGMPKDRFSAEMPDATLATLKIQPSEPRDSAVYFCASGLVHEDTAFFGQGTRLTVV.

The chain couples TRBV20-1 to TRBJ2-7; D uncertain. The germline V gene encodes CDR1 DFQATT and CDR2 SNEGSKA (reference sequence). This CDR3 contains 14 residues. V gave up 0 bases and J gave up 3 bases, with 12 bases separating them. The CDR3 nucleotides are TGCAGTGCTAGAGATTTCGGCAGCCTCTACGAGCAGTACTTC. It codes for CSARDFGSLYEQYF.

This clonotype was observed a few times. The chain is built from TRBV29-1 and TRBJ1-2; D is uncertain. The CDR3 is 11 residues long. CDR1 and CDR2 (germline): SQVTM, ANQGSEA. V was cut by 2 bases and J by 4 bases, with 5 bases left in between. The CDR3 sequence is CSVEHLYGYTF. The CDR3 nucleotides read TGCAGCGTTGAACACCTCTATGGCTACACCTTC.

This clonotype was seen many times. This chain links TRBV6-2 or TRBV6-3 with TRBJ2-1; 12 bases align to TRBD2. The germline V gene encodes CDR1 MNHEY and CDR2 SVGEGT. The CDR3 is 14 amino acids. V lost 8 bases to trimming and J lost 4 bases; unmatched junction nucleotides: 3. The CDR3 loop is CASRGLAGYNEQFF. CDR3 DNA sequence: TGTGCCAGCCGAGGACTAGCGGGGTACAATGAGCAGTTCTTC.

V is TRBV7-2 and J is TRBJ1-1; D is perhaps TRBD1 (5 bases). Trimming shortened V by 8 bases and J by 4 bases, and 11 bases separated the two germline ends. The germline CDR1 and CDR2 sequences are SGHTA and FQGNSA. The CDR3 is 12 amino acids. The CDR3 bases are TGTGCCAGCCAGTGGGACGGCACTGAAGCTTTCTTT. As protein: CASQWDGTEAFF.

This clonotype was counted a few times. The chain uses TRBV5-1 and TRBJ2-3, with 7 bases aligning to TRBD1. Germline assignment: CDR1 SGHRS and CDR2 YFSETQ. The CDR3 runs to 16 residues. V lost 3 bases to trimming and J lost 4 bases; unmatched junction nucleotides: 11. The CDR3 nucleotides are TGCGCCAGCAGCTCGACATCTCCGGGACAGTCAGATACGCAGTATTTT. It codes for CASSSTSPGQSDTQYF. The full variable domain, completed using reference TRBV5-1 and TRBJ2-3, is KAGVTQTPRYLIKTRGQQVTLSCSPISGHRSVSWYQQTPGQGLQFLFEYFSETQRNKGNFPGRFSGRQFSNSRSEMNVSTLELGDSALYLCASSSTSPGQSDTQYFGPGTRLTVL.

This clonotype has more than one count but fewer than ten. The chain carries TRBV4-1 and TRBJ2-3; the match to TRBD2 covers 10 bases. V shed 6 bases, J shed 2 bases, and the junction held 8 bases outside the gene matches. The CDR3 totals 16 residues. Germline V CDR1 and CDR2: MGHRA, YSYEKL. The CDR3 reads CASRLDGLAVTDTQYF. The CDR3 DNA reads TGCGCCAGCAGATTAGACGGACTAGCGGTCACAGATACGCAGTATTTT.

This CDR3 is CASSDLRGGETQYF. The CDR3 region has the DNA TGCGCCAGCAGCGATCTCAGGGGTGGGGAGACCCAGTACTTC. The chain combines TRBV5-1 with TRBJ2-5; D is perhaps TRBD1 (6 bases). Trimming pared 4 bases from V and 5 bases from J, leaving 15 bases between. CDR1 SGHRS and CDR2 YFSETQ come from the germline V gene. The CDR3 length is 14 residues.

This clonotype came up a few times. The CDR3: CASSLAPGISDGYTF. The CDR3, as DNA: TGTGCCAGCAGCTTAGCTCCAGGGATTAGTGATGGCTACACCTTC. The gene calls are TRBV7-9 and TRBJ1-2, with D perhaps matching TRBD1 (5 bases). The CDR3 spans 15 residues. Deletions cut 0 bases from V and 6 bases from J, with 14 bases between. The germline gives CDR1 SEHNR, CDR2 FQNEAQ (reference sequence).

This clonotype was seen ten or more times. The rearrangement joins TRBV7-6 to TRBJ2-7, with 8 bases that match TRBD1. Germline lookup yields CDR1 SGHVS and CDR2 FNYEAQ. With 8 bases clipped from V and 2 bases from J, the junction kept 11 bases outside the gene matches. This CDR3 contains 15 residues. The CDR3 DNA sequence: TGTGCCAGCTCATTCGGACAGGGTGGAACCTACGAGCAGTACTTC. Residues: CASSFGQGGTYEQYF.

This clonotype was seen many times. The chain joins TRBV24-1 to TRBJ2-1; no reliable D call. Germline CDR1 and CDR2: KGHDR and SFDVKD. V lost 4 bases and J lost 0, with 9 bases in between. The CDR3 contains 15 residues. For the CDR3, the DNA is TGTGCCACCAGTGACGGCAGCTACTCCTACAATGAGCAGTTCTTC. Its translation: CATSDGSYSYNEQFF.

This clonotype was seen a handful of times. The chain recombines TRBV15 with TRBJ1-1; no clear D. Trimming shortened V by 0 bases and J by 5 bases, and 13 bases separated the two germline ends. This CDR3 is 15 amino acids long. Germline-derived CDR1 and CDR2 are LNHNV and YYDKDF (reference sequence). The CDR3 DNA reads TGTGCCACCAGCAGAGATTTCCGGAGAGGGACTGAAGCTTTCTTT. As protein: CATSRDFRRGTEAFF.